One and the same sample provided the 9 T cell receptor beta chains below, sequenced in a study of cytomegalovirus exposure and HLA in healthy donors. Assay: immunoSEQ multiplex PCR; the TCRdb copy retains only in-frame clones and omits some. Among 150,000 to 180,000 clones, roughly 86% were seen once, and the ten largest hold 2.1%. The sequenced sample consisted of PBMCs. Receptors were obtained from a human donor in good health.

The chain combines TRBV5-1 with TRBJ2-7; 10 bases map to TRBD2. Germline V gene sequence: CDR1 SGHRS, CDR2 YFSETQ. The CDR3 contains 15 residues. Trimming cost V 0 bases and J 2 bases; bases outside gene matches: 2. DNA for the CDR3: TGCGCCAGCAGCTTGGTACTAGCGGGAACCTACGAGCAGTACTTC. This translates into CASSLVLAGTYEQYF. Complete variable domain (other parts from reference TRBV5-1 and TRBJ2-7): KAGVTQTPRYLIKTRGQQVTLSCSPISGHRSVSWYQQTPGQGLQFLFEYFSETQRNKGNFPGRFSGRQFSNSRSEMNVSTLELGDSALYLCASSLVLAGTYEQYFGPGTRLTVT.

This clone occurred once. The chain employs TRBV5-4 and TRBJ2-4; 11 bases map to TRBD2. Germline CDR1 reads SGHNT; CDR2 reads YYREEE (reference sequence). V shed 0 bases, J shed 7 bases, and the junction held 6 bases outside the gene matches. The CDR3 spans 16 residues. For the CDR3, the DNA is TGTGCCAGCAGCTTGGATCCTAGCGGGAGGAGGAACATTCAGTACTTC. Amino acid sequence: CASSLDPSGRRNIQYF.

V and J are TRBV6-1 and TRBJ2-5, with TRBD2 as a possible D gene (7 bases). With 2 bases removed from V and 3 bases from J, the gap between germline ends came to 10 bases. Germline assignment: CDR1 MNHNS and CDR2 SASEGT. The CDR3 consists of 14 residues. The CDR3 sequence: CASSETGREETQYF. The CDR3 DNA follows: TGTGCCAGCAGTGAAACAGGGAGGGAAGAGACCCAGTACTTC.

CDR3 bases: TGTGCCAGCAAAGACAACATGAACACTGAAGCTTTCTTT. It encodes CASKDNMNTEAFF. The chain employs TRBV6-4 and TRBJ1-1; D unresolved. This CDR3 has 13 amino acids. CDR1 and CDR2 from the germline V gene are MRHNA and SNTAGT. V lost 7 bases and J 0 bases, leaving 9 bases between the germline ends.

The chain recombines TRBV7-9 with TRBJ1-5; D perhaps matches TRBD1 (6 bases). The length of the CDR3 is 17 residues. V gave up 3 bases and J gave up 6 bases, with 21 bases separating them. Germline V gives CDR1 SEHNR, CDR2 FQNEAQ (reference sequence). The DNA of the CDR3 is TGTGCCAGCAGCTTGGGGTCCTGGCAGGGGAGGGCTCAGCCCCAGCATTTT. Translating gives CASSLGSWQGRAQPQHF.

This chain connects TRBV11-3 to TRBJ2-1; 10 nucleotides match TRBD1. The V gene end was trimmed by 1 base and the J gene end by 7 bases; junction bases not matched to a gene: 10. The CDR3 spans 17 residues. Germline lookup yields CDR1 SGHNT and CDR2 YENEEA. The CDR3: CASSLGDRGRDGNEQFF. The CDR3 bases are TGTGCCAGCAGCTTAGGTGACAGGGGGCGAGATGGTAATGAGCAGTTCTTC.

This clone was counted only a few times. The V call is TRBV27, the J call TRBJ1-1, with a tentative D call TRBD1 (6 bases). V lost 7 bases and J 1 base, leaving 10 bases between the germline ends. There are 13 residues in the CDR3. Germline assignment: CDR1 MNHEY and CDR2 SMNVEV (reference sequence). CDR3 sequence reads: CASTRGGNTEAFF. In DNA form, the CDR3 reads TGTGCCAGCACAAGAGGGGGGAACACTGAAGCTTTCTTT.

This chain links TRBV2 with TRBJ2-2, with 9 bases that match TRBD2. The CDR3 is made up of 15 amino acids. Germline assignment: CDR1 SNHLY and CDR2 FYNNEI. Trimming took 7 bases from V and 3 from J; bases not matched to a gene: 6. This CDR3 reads CASKERGAYTGELFF. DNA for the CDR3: TGTGCCAGCAAGGAGCGGGGGGCCTACACCGGGGAGCTGTTTTTT.

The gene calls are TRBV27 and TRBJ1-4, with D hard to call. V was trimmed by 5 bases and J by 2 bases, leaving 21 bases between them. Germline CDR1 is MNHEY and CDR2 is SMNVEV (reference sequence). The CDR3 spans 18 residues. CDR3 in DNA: TGTGCCAGCAGTCCATTGAATCAAAACAGAGCTACTAATGAAAAACTGTTTTTT. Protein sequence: CASSPLNQNRATNEKLFF.